The text below deals with one TCR beta chain. Its target is unknown. This sample stems from a study of cytomegalovirus exposure and HLA in healthy donors. Whole-study findings and limits: Common viral pathogens (according to a later analysis) appeared linked to several of the most significant clusters. Later analysis identified 16,951 TCR beta sequences associated with HLA alleles, using a false discovery rate threshold of 0.05. Reports credit the classifier with highly specific, highly sensitive diagnosis of cytomegalovirus status.

Researchers ran the PCR with 60 Vbeta and 13 Jbeta primers. Method: immunoSEQ multiplex PCR; TCRdb's copy keeps in-frame clones and lacks some. The sample comprises 150,000 to 200,000 clones, about 79% of which are singletons, and approximately 0.092% rests with the top ten. The CDR3 extends over 15 amino acids. The germline V gene encodes CDR1 MNHEY and CDR2 SMNVEV (reference sequence). V lost 5 bases to trimming and J lost 8 bases; unmatched junction nucleotides: 10. This chain uses TRBV27 with TRBJ1-2; 11 bases are a match to TRBD1. The sequenced material came from PBMCs. This receptor was obtained from a boy between 2 and 10 years old in good health and CMV-seronegative. As DNA, the CDR3 is TGTGCCAGCAGTCCATGGTTAGGGACAGGGGGAGGCTACACCTTC. Translated: CASSPWLGTGGGYTF.